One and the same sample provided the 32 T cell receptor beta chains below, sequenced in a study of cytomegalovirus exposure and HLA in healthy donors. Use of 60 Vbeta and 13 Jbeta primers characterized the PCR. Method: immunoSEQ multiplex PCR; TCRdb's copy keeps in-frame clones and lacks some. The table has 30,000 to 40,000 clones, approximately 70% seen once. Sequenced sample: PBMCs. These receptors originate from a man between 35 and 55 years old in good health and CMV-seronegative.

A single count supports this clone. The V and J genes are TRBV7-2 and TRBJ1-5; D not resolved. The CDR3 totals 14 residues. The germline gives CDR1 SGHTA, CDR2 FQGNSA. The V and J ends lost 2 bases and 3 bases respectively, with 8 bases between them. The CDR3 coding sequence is TGTGCCAGCAGCTTAACCGGGGTCAATCAGCCCCAGCATTTT. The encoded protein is CASSLTGVNQPQHF.

The CDR3 DNA reads as TGTGCCAGCAGCTTAAGGGGAGGAACCAATCAGCCCCAGCATTTT. This gives the protein CASSLRGGTNQPQHF. V is TRBV7-6 and J is TRBJ1-5; a weak D match, TRBD1 (5 bases). CDR1 is SGHVS and CDR2 is FNYEAQ in the germline V gene. The CDR3 runs 15 residues. Trimming removed 2 bases from V and 3 bases from J, with 11 bases in between.

CDR3 sequence: CASSQGGNQPQHF. The CDR3 region has the DNA TGTGCCAGTAGTCAGGGTGGCAATCAGCCCCAGCATTTT. The rearrangement joins TRBV19 to TRBJ1-5, with D maybe TRBD1 (5 bases). The germline V and J ends were trimmed by 5 bases and 2 bases, with 7 bases remaining between them. The length of the CDR3 is 13 residues. Germline-derived CDR1 and CDR2 are LNHDA and SQIVND (reference sequence).

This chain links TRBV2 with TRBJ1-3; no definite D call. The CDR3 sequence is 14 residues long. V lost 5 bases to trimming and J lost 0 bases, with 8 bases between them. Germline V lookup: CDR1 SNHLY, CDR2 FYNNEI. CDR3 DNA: TGTGCCAGCAGTCGACACGACTCTGGAAACACCATATATTTT. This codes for CASSRHDSGNTIYF.

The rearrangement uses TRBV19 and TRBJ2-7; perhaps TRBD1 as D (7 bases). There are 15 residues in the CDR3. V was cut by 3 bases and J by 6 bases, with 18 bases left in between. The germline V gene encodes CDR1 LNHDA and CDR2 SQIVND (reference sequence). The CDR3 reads CASSIGRQGDGEQYF. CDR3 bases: TGTGCCAGTAGTATCGGGAGACAGGGTGATGGCGAGCAGTACTTC.

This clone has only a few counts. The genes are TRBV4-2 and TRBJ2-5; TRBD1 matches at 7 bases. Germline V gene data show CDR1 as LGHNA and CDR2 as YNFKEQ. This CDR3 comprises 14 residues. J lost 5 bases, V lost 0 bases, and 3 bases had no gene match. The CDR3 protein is CASSQEFRGETQYF. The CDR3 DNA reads TGTGCCAGCAGCCAAGAATTCAGGGGGGAGACCCAGTACTTC.

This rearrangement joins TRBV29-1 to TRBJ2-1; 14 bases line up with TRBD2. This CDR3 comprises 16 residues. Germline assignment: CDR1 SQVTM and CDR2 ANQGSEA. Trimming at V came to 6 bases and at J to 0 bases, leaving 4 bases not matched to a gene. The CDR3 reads CSVTGLAGGSYNEQFF. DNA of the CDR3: TGCAGCGTGACCGGACTAGCGGGGGGCTCCTACAATGAGCAGTTCTTC.

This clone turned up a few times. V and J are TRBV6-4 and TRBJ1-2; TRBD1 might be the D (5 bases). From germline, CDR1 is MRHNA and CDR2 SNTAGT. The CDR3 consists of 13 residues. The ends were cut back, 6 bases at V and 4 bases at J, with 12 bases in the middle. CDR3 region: CASSRDLGYGYTF. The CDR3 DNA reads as TGTGCCAGCAGCCGGGACTTGGGCTATGGCTACACCTTC.

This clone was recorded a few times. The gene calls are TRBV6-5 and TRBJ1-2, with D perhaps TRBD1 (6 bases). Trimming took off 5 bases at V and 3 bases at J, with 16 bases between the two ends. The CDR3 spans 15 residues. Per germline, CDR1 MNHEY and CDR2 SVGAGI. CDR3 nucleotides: TGTGCCAGCAGTCTCTCGCCGGCAGGGGACTATGGCTACACCTTC. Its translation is CASSLSPAGDYGYTF.

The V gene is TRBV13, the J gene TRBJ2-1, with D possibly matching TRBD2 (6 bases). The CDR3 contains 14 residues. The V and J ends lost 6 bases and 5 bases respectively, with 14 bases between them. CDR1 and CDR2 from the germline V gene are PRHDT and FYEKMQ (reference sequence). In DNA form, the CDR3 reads TGTGCCAGCAGAACCGGGACTTACGACAATGAGCAGTTCTTC. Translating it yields CASRTGTYDNEQFF.

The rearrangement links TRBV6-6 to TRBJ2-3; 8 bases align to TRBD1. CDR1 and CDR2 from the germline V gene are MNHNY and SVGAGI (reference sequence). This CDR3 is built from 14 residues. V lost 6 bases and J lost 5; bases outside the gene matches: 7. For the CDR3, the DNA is TGTGCCAGCAGCCGGACAGGGATGGAAGATACGCAGTATTTT. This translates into CASSRTGMEDTQYF.

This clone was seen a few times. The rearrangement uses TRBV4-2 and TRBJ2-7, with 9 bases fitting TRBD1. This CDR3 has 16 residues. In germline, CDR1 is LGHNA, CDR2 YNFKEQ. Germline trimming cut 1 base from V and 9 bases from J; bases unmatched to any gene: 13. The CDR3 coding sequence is TGTGCCAGCAGCCAAGGCGGGACAGGGATATATACGACGCAGTACTTC. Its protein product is CASSQGGTGIYTTQYF.

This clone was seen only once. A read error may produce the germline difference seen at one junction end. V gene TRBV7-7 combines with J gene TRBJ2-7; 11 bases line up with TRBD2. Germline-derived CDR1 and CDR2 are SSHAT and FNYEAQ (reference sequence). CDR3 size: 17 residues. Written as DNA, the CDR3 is TGTGCTAGCAGCTTACCCTTTAGCGGGGGGGCCCTCGACGAGCAGTACTTC. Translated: CASSLPFSGGALDEQYF. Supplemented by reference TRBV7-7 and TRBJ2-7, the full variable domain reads GAGVSQSPRYKVTKRGQDVTLRCDPISSHATLYWYQQALGQGPEFLTYFNYEAQPDKSGLPSDRFSAERPEGSISTLTIQRTEQRDSAMYRCASSLPFSGGALDEQYFGPGTRLTVT.

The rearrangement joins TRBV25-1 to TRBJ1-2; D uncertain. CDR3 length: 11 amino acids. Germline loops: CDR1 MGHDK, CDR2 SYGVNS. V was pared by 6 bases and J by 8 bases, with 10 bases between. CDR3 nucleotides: TGTGCCAGCAGAGGCGGTGCGGGCTACACCTTC. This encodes CASRGGAGYTF.

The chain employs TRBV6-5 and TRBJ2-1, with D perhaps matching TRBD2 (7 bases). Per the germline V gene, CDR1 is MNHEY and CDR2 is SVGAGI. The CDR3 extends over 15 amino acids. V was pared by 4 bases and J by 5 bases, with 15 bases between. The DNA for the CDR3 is TGTGCCAGCAGTTCCCGAGGGGGGGGGCACAATGAGCAGTTCTTC. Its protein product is CASSSRGGGHNEQFF.

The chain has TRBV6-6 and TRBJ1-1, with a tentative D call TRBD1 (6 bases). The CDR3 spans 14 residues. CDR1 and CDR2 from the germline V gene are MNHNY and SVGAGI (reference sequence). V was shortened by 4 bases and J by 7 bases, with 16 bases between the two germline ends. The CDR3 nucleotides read TGTGCCAGCAGTTCCTCTCGACAGGATCTTGAAGCTTTCTTT. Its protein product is CASSSSRQDLEAFF.

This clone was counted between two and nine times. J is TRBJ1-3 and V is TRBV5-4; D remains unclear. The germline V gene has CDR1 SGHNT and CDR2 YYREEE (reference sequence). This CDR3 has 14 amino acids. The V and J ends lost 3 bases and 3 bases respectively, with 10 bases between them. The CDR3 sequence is CASSSPRGGNTIYF. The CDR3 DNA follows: TGTGCCAGCAGCTCCCCTCGGGGTGGAAACACCATATATTTT.

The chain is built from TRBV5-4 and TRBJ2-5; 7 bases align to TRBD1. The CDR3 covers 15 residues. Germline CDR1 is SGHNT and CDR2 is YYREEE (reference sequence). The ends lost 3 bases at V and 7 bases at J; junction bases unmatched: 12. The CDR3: CASSYRTGRGGTQYF. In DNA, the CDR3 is TGTGCCAGCAGCTACCGGACAGGCCGAGGGGGGACCCAGTACTTC. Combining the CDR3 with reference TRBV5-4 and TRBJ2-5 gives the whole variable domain ETGVTQSPTHLIKTRGQQVTLRCSSQSGHNTVSWYQQALGQGPQFIFQYYREEENGRGNFPPRFSGLQFPNYSSELNVNALELDDSALYLCASSYRTGRGGTQYFGPGTRLLVL.

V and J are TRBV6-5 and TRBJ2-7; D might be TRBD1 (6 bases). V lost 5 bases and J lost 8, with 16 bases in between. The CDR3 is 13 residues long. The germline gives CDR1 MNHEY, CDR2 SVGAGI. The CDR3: CASSDGTLNQQYF. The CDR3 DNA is TGTGCCAGCAGTGACGGGACACTCAACCAGCAGTACTTC.

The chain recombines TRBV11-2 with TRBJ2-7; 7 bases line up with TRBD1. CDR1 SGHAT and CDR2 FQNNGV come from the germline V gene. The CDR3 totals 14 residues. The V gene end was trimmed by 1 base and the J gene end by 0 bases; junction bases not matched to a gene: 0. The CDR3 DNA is TGTGCCAGCAGCTTAGGGACAGGCTCCTACGAGCAGTACTTC. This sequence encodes CASSLGTGSYEQYF.

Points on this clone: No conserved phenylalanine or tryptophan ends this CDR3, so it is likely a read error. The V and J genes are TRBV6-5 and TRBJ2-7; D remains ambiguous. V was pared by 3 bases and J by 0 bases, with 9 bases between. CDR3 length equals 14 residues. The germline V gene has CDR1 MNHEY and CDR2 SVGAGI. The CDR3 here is CASSYSRVSYEQYL. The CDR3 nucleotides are TGTGCCAGCAGTTATAGCAGAGTCTCCTACGAGCAGTACCTC.

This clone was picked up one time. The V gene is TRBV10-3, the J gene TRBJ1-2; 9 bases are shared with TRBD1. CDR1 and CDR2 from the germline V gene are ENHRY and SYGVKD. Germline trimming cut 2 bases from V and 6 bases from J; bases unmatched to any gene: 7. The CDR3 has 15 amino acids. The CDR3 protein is CAISEGDRAGDGYTF. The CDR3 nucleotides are TGTGCCATCAGTGAGGGGGACAGGGCTGGGGATGGCTACACCTTC.

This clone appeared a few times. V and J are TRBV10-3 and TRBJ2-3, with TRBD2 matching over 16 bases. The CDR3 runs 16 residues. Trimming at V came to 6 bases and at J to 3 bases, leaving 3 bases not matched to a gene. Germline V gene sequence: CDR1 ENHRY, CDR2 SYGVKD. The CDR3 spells CAIRPGLAGGTDTQYF. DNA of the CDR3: TGTGCCATCAGGCCGGGACTAGCGGGGGGGACAGATACGCAGTATTTT.

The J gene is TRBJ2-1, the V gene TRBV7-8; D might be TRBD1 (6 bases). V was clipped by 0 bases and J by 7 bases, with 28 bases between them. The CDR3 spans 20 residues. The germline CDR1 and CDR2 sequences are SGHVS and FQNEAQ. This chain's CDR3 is CASSLASTGDVPSEVNEQFF. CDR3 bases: TGTGCCAGCAGCTTAGCCTCGACAGGCGACGTTCCCTCCGAGGTGAATGAGCAGTTCTTC.

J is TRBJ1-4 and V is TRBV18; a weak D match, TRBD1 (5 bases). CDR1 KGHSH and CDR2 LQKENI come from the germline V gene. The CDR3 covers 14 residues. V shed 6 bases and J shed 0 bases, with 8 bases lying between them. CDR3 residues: CASSGGATNEKLFF. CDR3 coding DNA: TGTGCCAGCTCCGGAGGGGCAACTAATGAAAAACTGTTTTTT.

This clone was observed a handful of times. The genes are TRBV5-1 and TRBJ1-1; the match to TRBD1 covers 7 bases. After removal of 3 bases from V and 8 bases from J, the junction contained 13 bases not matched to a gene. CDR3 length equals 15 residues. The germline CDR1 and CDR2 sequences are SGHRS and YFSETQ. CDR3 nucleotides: TGCGCCAGCAGCTACCTACCCGGGACAGCCTTGGAAGCTTTCTTT. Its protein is CASSYLPGTALEAFF.

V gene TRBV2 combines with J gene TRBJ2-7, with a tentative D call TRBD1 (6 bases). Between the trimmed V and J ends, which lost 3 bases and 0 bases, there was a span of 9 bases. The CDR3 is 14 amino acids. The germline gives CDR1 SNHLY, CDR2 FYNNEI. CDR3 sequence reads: CASSEQGISYEQYF. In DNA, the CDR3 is TGTGCCAGCAGTGAGCAGGGGATCTCCTACGAGCAGTACTTC.

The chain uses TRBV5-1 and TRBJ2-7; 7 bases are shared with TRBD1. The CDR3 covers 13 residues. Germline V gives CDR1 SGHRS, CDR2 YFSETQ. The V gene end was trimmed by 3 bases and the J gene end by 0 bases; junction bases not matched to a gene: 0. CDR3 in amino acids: CASSWTGSYEQYF. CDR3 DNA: TGCGCCAGCAGCTGGACAGGCTCCTACGAGCAGTACTTC.

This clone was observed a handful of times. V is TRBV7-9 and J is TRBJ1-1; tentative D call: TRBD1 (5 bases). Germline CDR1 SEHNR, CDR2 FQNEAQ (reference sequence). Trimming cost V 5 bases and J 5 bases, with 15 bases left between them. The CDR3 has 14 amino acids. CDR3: CASSRRGSITEAFF. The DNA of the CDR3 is TGTGCCAGCAGCCGGCGGGGGAGCATTACTGAAGCTTTCTTT.

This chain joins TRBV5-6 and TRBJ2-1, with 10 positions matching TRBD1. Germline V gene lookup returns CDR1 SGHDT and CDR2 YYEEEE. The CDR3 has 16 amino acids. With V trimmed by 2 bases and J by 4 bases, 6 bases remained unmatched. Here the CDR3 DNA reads TGTGCCAGCAGCTTATGGACAGGGGGAGGATACAATGAGCAGTTCTTC. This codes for CASSLWTGGGYNEQFF.

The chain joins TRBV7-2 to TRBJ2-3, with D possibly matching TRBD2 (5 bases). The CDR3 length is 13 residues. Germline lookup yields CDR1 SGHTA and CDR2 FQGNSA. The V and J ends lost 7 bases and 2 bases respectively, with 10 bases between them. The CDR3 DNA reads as TGTGCCAGCATCTCGCGGGTCACAGATACGCAGTATTTT. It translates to CASISRVTDTQYF.

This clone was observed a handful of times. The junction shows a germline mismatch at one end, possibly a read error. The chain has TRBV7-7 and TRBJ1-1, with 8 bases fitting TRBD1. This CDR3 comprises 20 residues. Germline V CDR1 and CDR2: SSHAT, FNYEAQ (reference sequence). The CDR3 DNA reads TGTGCTAGCAGTCCACTCACCCGGTGGACAGGGAGAGAGATGAACACTGAAGCTTTCTTT. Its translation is CASSPLTRWTGREMNTEAFF.